The 28 T cell receptor beta chains below were found in one sample sequenced in a study of blood T cell repertoires in COVID-19. Profiling relied on immunoSEQ multiplex PCR, and the TCRdb table lists in-frame clones only, not all of them. The profile covers 150,000 to 200,000 clones, with 65% to 85% appearing a single time and approximately 13% taken by the ten largest. Sequencing used PBMCs or T cells enriched from blood (not recorded which). All receptors come from a woman in her sixties who had recovered from COVID-19.

The rearrangement links TRBV27 to TRBJ1-1; 8 bases align to TRBD1. The V and J ends lost 3 bases and 5 bases, in that order; junction bases with no gene match: 8. The CDR3 contains 15 residues. Germline V gene lookup returns CDR1 MNHEY and CDR2 SMNVEV (reference sequence). The CDR3 here is CASSLVLTGGTEAFF. The CDR3 DNA follows: TGTGCCAGCAGTTTGGTCCTTACAGGGGGGACTGAAGCTTTCTTT.

This chain connects TRBV5-1 to TRBJ1-1, with 8 bases matching TRBD1. The CDR3 loop spans 15 amino acids. Germline-derived CDR1 and CDR2 are SGHRS and YFSETQ. After removal of 3 bases from V and 12 bases from J, the junction contained 16 bases not matched to a gene. The CDR3 region has the DNA TGCGCCAGCAGCTCCAACCCAGGGGGCCCATCTGTACCTTTCTTT. Amino acids: CASSSNPGGPSVPFF.

The chain combines TRBV3-1 (or the pseudogene TRBV3-2) with TRBJ1-6; D remains unclear. Per the germline V gene, CDR1 is LGHDT and CDR2 is YNNKEL (reference sequence). Trimming removed 0 bases from V and 8 bases from J, with 11 bases in between. The length of the CDR3 is 15 residues. The CDR3 reads CASSQDHGGDSPLHF. In DNA, the CDR3 is TGTGCCAGCAGCCAAGATCATGGAGGAGATTCACCCCTCCACTTT.

V usage is TRBV5-1 and J usage is TRBJ2-4; D possibly corresponds to TRBD2 (5 bases). The germline V gene encodes CDR1 SGHRS and CDR2 YFSETQ. V lost 0 bases and J lost 6, with 10 bases in between. The CDR3 sequence is 14 residues long. The CDR3 DNA reads as TGCGCCAGCAGCTTGGCCGAAGGAGGAAACATTCAGTACTTC. Translation: CASSLAEGGNIQYF. Combining the CDR3 with reference TRBV5-1 and TRBJ2-4 gives the whole variable domain KAGVTQTPRYLIKTRGQQVTLSCSPISGHRSVSWYQQTPGQGLQFLFEYFSETQRNKGNFPGRFSGRQFSNSRSEMNVSTLELGDSALYLCASSLAEGGNIQYFGAGTRLSVL.

This rearrangement joins TRBV18 to TRBJ2-3, with a tentative D call TRBD1 (5 bases). The germline V and J ends were trimmed by 1 base and 7 bases, with 33 bases remaining between them. Germline values: CDR1 KGHSH, CDR2 LQKENI. The CDR3 is 21 residues long. CDR3 amino acids: CASSPRKDLASRDSENHTQYF. The CDR3 region has the DNA TGTGCCAGCTCACCACGTAAGGATCTTGCATCCAGGGATTCCGAAAATCATACGCAGTATTTT.

This rearrangement joins TRBV6-4 to TRBJ2-3; 7 bases line up with TRBD1. The CDR3 sequence is 15 residues long. Trimming took 5 bases from V and 1 from J; bases not matched to a gene: 6. The germline V gene encodes CDR1 MRHNA and CDR2 SNTAGT. The CDR3 coding sequence is TGTGCCAGCAGTTTGACAGGGACGGGCACAGATACGCAGTATTTT. Protein product: CASSLTGTGTDTQYF.

The genes are TRBV3-1 (or the pseudogene TRBV3-2) and TRBJ2-5; 11 bases fit TRBD1. The CDR3 is 17 residues long. Germline V lookup: CDR1 LGHDT, CDR2 YNNKEL (reference sequence). V lost 2 bases to trimming and J lost 5 bases; unmatched junction nucleotides: 10. The CDR3 spells CASSQHRDRGKWETQYF. The CDR3, as DNA: TGTGCCAGCAGCCAACACCGGGACAGGGGGAAGTGGGAGACCCAGTACTTC.

This chain joins TRBV19 and TRBJ1-1, with 9 bases fitting TRBD1. With V trimmed by 5 bases and J by 7 bases, 5 bases remained unmatched. Germline CDR1 and CDR2: LNHDA and SQIVND (reference sequence). CDR3 length: 13 amino acids. CDR3 residues: CASSLQGAGEAFF. As DNA, the CDR3 is TGTGCCAGTAGTCTACAGGGGGCAGGTGAAGCTTTCTTT.

The chain employs TRBV24-1 and TRBJ2-5, with a possible D match to TRBD2 (6 bases). Germline V lookup: CDR1 KGHDR, CDR2 SFDVKD. This CDR3 has 16 amino acids. Trimming took 0 bases from V and 5 from J, leaving 15 bases between them. This CDR3 is CATSDLRSGGSETQYF. The CDR3 DNA reads as TGTGCCACCAGTGATTTGAGGTCCGGGGGAAGTGAGACCCAGTACTTC.

The rearrangement uses TRBV2 and TRBJ1-1; 7 bases agree with TRBD1. The CDR3 has 12 residues. The germline gives CDR1 SNHLY, CDR2 FYNNEI. The junction had 8 bases not matched to a gene; V was cut back by 6 bases and J by 10 bases. The CDR3 region is CASSYWDRGAFF. The CDR3 DNA reads as TGTGCCAGCAGCTATTGGGACAGAGGAGCTTTCTTT.

This sequence joins TRBV18 and TRBJ1-2, with a tentative D call TRBD1 (5 bases). With 3 bases removed from V and 7 bases from J, the gap between germline ends came to 12 bases. There are 13 residues in the CDR3. CDR1 KGHSH and CDR2 LQKENI come from the germline V gene. The CDR3 spells CASSPQGRGGYTF. CDR3 nucleotides: TGTGCCAGCTCACCTCAAGGGAGGGGTGGCTACACCTTC.

The chain employs TRBV24-1 and TRBJ2-3; 12 nucleotides line up with TRBD2. The CDR3 has 18 residues. The ends lost 4 bases at V and 3 bases at J; junction bases unmatched: 10. Germline V gene data show CDR1 as KGHDR and CDR2 as SFDVKD. As DNA, the CDR3 is TGTGCCACCAGTGAGTCTAGCGGGAGGGCCGTGGGGACAGATACGCAGTATTTT. Its translation: CATSESSGRAVGTDTQYF.

The chain has TRBV2 and TRBJ2-3, with 10 nucleotides matching TRBD2. The CDR3 is made up of 13 amino acids. Germline V gives CDR1 SNHLY, CDR2 FYNNEI. V lost 10 bases to trimming and J lost 9 bases; unmatched junction nucleotides: 10. The CDR3 nucleotides are TGTGCCACCCTTCCTAGCGGGGGAGGAACGCAGTATTTT. Residues: CATLPSGGGTQYF.

This chain joins TRBV29-1 and TRBJ2-3; D perhaps matches TRBD2 (5 bases). V was cut by 0 bases and J by 5 bases, with 12 bases left in between. Germline V gene data show CDR1 as SQVTM and CDR2 as ANQGSEA. The length of the CDR3 is 14 residues. The CDR3 is CSVEDWETGDTQYF. The CDR3 region has the DNA TGCAGCGTTGAAGATTGGGAGACGGGAGATACGCAGTATTTT.

The chain couples TRBV13 to TRBJ2-7; D perhaps matches TRBD2 (5 bases). The CDR3 is 13 residues long. Trimming took 5 bases from V and 3 from J, leaving 11 bases between them. The germline gives CDR1 PRHDT, CDR2 FYEKMQ (reference sequence). CDR3 amino acids: CASSRGLIYEQYF. In DNA form, the CDR3 reads TGTGCCAGCAGCCGAGGACTTATCTACGAGCAGTACTTC. Filled out from reference TRBV13 and TRBJ2-7, the complete variable domain reads AAGVIQSPRHLIKEKRETATLKCYPIPRHDTVYWYQQGPGQDPQFLISFYEKMQSDKGSIPDRFSAQQFSDYHSELNMSSLELGDSALYFCASSRGLIYEQYFGPGTRLTVT.

This chain links TRBV10-3 with TRBJ2-1, with no clear D. V was clipped by 3 bases and J by 8 bases, with 5 bases between them. The CDR3 runs to 11 residues. The V gene's germline CDR1 is ENHRY and CDR2 SYGVKD. Written as DNA, the CDR3 is TGTGCCATCAGTGACTCCCATGAGCAGTTCTTC. It is translated as CAISDSHEQFF.

CDR3 DNA sequence: TGCGCCAGCAGCCTTGAAACAGGGAACACTGAAGCTTTCTTT. Amino acids: CASSLETGNTEAFF. The chain links TRBV5-1 to TRBJ1-1; a possible D gene is TRBD1 (5 bases). Germline V gene sequence: CDR1 SGHRS, CDR2 YFSETQ. V lost 4 bases, J lost 1 base, and 11 bases lay in between. The CDR3 has 14 amino acids.

The chain combines TRBV12-3 or TRBV12-4 with TRBJ1-5, with TRBD1 matching 7 bases. The CDR3 is made up of 13 amino acids. The trim removed 4 bases at V and 4 bases at J, leaving 1 base unmatched. The CDR3 sequence: CASSSTGNQPQHF. The CDR3 bases are TGTGCCAGCAGTTCGACAGGGAATCAGCCCCAGCATTTT.

The gene calls are TRBV28 and TRBJ1-3, with D unclear. Trimming pared 7 bases from V and 3 bases from J, leaving 10 bases between. This CDR3 comprises 13 residues. Germline CDR1 and CDR2: MDHEN and SYDVKM. In DNA, the CDR3 is TGTGCCAGCAAGGTACCAGGTGGAAACACCATATATTTT. It codes for CASKVPGGNTIYF.

V is TRBV24-1 and J is TRBJ2-7, with 7 bases fitting TRBD1. This CDR3 spans 16 amino acids. V gave up 2 bases and J gave up 3 bases; unmatched junction bases: 9. Germline V CDR1 and CDR2: KGHDR, SFDVKD. CDR3 in amino acids: CATSDSATGKFYEQYF. For the CDR3, the DNA is TGTGCCACCAGTGATTCCGCGACAGGGAAATTCTACGAGCAGTACTTC.

V usage is TRBV2 and J usage is TRBJ2-7; 10 bases are a match to TRBD2. CDR1 and CDR2 (germline): SNHLY, FYNNEI. There are 15 residues in the CDR3. With 0 bases clipped from V and 6 bases from J, the junction kept 5 bases outside the gene matches. The CDR3 bases are TGTGCCAGCAGTGAAGCACGACTAGCGGGCGGCGAGCAGTACTTC. Residues: CASSEARLAGGEQYF.

This sequence joins TRBV6-4 and TRBJ1-4; D gene ambiguous. Germline CDR1 reads MRHNA; CDR2 reads SNTAGT. The ends were cut back, 7 bases at V and 7 bases at J, with 7 bases in the middle. This CDR3 comprises 11 residues. DNA for the CDR3: TGTGCCAGCACAACTCCTGAAAAACTGTTTTTT. It yields the protein CASTTPEKLFF.

The chain uses TRBV19 and TRBJ2-1, with 8 bases aligning to TRBD1. After removal of 10 bases from V and 11 bases from J, the junction contained 19 bases not matched to a gene. This CDR3 spans 15 amino acids. The V gene's germline CDR1 is LNHDA and CDR2 SQIVND (reference sequence). The CDR3 here is CATYLHGTTGGKQFF. CDR3 sequence (DNA): TGTGCCACTTACCTTCACGGCACTACAGGGGGGAAGCAGTTCTTC.

The gene calls are TRBV10-3 and TRBJ1-6; TRBD1 might be the D (6 bases). Germline CDR1 and CDR2: ENHRY and SYGVKD. Trimming took off 0 bases at V and 7 bases at J, with 10 bases between the two ends. There are 15 residues in the CDR3. The CDR3, as DNA: TGTGCCATCAGTGAGTCTTCAGGGGAAAATTCACCCCTCCACTTT. Translation gives CAISESSGENSPLHF.

The chain combines TRBV29-1 with TRBJ1-2; perhaps TRBD1 as D (6 bases). The germline V gene encodes CDR1 SQVTM and CDR2 ANQGSEA. The length of the CDR3 is 13 residues. The V and J ends lost 4 bases and 4 bases respectively, with 13 bases between them. The CDR3 sequence is CSVVRDTAYGYTF. CDR3 nucleotides: TGCAGCGTTGTTCGGGACACGGCCTATGGCTACACCTTC.

On this clone: The same CDR3 also results from other DNA sequences found in this sample. The chain couples TRBV7-9 to TRBJ2-5, with D tentatively TRBD1 (5 bases). Germline assignment: CDR1 SEHNR and CDR2 FQNEAQ (reference sequence). Trimming took off 6 bases at V and 2 bases at J, with 10 bases between the two ends. This CDR3 is 13 amino acids long. CDR3 coding DNA: TGTGCCAGCAGTAGGGGTCAACAAGAGACCCAGTACTTC. It is translated as CASSRGQQETQYF.

The J gene is TRBJ1-2, the V gene TRBV5-1; D might be TRBD1 (5 bases). CDR1 and CDR2 (germline): SGHRS, YFSETQ. This CDR3 has 13 residues. V lost 0 bases and J 8 bases, leaving 11 bases between the germline ends. For the CDR3, the DNA is TGCGCCAGCAGCTTGGAGGGGATCTACGGCTACACCTTC. It codes for CASSLEGIYGYTF.

The chain combines TRBV28 with TRBJ1-1; D perhaps matches TRBD1 (5 bases). The CDR3 is 14 amino acids. Germline assignment: CDR1 MDHEN and CDR2 SYDVKM. Trimming cost V 6 bases and J 1 base, with 12 bases left between them. CDR3 amino acids: CASSSPGGNTEAFF. In DNA, the CDR3 is TGTGCCAGCAGCTCACCCGGGGGGAACACTGAAGCTTTCTTT.